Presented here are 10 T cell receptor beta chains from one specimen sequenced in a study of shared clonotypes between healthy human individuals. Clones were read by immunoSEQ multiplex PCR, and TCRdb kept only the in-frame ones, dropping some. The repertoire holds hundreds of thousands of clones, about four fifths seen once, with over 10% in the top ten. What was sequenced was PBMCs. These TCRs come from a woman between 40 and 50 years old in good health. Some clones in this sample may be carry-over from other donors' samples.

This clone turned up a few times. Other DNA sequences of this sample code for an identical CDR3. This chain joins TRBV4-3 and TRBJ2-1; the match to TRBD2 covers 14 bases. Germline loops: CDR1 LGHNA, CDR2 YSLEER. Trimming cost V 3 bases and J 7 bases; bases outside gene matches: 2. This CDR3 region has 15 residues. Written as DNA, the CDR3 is TGCGCCAGCAGCCAGGGACTAGCGGGAGTAAATGAGCAGTTCTTC. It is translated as CASSQGLAGVNEQFF.

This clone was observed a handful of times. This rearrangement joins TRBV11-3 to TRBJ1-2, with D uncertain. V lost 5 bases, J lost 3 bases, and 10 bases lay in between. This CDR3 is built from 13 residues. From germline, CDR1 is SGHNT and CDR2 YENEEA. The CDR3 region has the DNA TGTGCCAGCAGCGCAACGATGGACTATGGCTACACCTTC. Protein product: CASSATMDYGYTF.

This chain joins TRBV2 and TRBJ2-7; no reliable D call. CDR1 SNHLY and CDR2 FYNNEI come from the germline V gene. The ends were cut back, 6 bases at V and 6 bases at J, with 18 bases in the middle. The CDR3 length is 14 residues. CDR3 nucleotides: TGTGCCAGCAGAGGTCCTAGTAGGTTGGGCGAGCAGTACTTC. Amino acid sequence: CASRGPSRLGEQYF.

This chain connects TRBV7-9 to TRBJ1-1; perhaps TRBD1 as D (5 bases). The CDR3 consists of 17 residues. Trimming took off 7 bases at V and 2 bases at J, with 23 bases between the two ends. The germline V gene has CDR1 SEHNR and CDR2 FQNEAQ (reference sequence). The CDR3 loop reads CASTPGGPGGVNTEAFF. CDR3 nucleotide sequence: TGTGCCAGCACCCCCGGGGGACCCGGAGGGGTCAACACTGAAGCTTTCTTT.

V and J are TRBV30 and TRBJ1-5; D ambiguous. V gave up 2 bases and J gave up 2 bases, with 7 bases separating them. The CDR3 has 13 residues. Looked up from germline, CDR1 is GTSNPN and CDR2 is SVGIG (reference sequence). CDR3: CAWSMEGNQPQHF. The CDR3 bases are TGTGCCTGGAGTATGGAGGGCAATCAGCCCCAGCATTTT.

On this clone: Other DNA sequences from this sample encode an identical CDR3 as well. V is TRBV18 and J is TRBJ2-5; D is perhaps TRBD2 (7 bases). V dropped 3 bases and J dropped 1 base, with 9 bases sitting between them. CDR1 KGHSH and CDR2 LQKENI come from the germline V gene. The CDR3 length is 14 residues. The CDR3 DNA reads TGTGCCAGCTCACCGGGAGGGGGCCAAGAGACCCAGTACTTC. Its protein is CASSPGGGQETQYF.

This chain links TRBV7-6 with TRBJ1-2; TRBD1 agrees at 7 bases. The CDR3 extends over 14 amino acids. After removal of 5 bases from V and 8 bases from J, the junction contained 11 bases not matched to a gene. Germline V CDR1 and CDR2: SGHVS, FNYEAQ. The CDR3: CASSPRQGLGGYTF. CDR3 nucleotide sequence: TGTGCCAGCAGCCCGCGACAGGGCCTGGGGGGCTACACCTTC.

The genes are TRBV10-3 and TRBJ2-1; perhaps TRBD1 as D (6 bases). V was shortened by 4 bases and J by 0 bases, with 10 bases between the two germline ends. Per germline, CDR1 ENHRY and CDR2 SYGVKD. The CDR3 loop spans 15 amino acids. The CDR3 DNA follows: TGTGCCATCAGTGGAAACAGGGTCTCCTACAATGAGCAGTTCTTC. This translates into CAISGNRVSYNEQFF.

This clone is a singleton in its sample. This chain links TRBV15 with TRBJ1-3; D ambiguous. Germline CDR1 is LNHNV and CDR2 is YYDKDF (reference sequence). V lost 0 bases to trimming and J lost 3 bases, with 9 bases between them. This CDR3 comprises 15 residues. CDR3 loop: CATSRDRGHGNTIYF. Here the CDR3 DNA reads TGTGCCACCAGCAGAGATCGCGGGCATGGAAACACCATATATTTT.

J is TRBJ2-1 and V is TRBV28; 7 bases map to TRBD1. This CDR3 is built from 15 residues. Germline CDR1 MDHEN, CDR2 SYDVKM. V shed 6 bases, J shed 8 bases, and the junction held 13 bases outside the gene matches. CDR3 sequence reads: CASRDPDRVGHEQFF. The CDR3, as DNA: TGTGCCAGCAGAGATCCAGACAGGGTAGGTCATGAGCAGTTCTTC. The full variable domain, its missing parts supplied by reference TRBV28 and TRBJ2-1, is DVKVTQSSRYLVKRTGEKVFLECVQDMDHENMFWYRQDPGLGLRLIYFSYDVKMKEKGDIPEGYSVSREKKERFSLILESASTNQTSMYLCASRDPDRVGHEQFFGPGTRLTVL.